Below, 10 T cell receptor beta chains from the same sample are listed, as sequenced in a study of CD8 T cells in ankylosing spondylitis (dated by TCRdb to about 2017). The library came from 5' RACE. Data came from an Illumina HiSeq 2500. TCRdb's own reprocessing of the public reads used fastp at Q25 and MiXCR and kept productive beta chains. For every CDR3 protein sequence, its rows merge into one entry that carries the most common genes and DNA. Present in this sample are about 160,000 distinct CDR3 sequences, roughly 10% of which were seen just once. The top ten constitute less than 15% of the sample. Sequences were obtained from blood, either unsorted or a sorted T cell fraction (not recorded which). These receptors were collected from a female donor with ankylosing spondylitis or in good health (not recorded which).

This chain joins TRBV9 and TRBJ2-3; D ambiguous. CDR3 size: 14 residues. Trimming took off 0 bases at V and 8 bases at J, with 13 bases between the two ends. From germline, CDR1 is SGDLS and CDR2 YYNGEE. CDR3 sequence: CASSVEAMLSTQYF. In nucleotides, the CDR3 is TGTGCCAGCAGCGTAGAAGCGATGCTCAGTACGCAGTATTTT.

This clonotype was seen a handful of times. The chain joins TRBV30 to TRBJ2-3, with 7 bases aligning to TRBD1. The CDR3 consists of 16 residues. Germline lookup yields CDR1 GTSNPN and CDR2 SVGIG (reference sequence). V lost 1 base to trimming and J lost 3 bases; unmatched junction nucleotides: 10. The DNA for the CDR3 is TGTGCCTGGAGTGACCCTCGGGGACAGCTTACAGATACGCAGTATTTT. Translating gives CAWSDPRGQLTDTQYF.

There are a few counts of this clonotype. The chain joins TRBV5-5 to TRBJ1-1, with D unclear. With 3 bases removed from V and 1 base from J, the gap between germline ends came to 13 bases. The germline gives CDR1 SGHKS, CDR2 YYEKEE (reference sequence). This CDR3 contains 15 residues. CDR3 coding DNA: TGTGCCAGCAGCTCCCATGGCGGCTCGAACACTGAAGCTTTCTTT. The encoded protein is CASSSHGGSNTEAFF. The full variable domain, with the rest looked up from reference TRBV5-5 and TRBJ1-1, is DAGVTQSPTHLIKTRGQQVTLRCSPISGHKSVSWYQQVLGQGPQFIFQYYEKEERGRGNFPDRFSARQFPNYSSELNVNALLLGDSALYLCASSSHGGSNTEAFFGQGTRLTVV.

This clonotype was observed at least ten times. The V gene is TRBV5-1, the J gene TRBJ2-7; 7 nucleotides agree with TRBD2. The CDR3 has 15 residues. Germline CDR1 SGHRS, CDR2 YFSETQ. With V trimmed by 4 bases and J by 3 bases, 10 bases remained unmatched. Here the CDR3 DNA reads TGCGCCAGCAGCGTTAGGCGGGAGACCCACTACGAGCAGTACTTC. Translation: CASSVRRETHYEQYF.

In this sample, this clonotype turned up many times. The CDR3 is CASSWTANYGYTF. For the CDR3, the DNA is TGTGCCAGCAGTTGGACAGCTAACTATGGCTACACCTTC. The chain carries TRBV12-3 or TRBV12-4 and TRBJ1-2; TRBD1 might be the D (6 bases). The V end was cut by 4 bases, the J end by 0 bases, with 6 bases between. This CDR3 region has 13 residues.

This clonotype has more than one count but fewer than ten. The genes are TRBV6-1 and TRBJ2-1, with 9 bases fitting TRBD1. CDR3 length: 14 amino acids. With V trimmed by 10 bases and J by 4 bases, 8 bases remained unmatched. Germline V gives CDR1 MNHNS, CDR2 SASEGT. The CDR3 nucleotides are TGTGCCATACGACAGGGGGAATCATACAATGAGCAGTTCTTC. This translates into CAIRQGESYNEQFF.

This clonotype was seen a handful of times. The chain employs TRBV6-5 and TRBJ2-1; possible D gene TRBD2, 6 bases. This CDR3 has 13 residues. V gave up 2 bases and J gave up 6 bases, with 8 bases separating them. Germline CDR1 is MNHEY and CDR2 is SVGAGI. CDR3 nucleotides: TGTGCCAGCAGTTACAGCGGGCTCAATGAGCAGTTCTTC. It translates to CASSYSGLNEQFF.

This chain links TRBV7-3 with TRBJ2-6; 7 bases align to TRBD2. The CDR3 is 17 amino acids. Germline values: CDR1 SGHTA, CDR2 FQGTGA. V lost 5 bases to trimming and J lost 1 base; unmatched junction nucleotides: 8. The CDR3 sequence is CASSHGLVSSGANVLTF. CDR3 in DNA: TGTGCCAGCAGCCACGGACTAGTTAGTTCTGGGGCCAACGTCCTGACTTTC.

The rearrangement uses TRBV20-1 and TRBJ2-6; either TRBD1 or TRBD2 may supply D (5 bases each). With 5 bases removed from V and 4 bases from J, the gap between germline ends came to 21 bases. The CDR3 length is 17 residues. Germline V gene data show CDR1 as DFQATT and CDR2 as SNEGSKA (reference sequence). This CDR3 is CSADGAVDVSGANVLTF. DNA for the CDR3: TGCAGTGCTGACGGGGCGGTAGACGTATCAGGGGCCAACGTCCTGACTTTC.

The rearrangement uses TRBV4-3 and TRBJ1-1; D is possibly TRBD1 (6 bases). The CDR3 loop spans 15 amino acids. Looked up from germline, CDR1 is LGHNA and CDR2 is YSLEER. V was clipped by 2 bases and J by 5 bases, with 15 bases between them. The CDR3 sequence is CASSQSSTGKTEAFF. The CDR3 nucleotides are TGCGCCAGCAGCCAATCTTCCACAGGGAAGACTGAAGCTTTCTTT.